This is a list of T cell receptor beta chains from one sample in a study of a mutant IDH1 vaccine in newly diagnosed glioma. For these TCRs, the target antigens are not known. Data came from immunoSEQ multiplex PCR; TCRdb stores just in-frame clones and leaves some out. This sample has about 25,000 clones, with around 77% found just once. Sequenced material: PBMCs, taken from a glioma patient whose treatment included an IDH1 peptide vaccine. The source is a young woman with glioma. Each CDR3 is given without its conserved first and last residue. The order of the fields is J gene, V gene, CDR3 protein.

J: TRBJ2-7
V: TRBV27
CDR3: ASSFPLLSSYEQY

J: TRBJ2-1
V: TRBV6-5
CDR3: ATTRQGGNEQF

J: TRBJ1-1
V: TRBV27
CDR3: ASSYTRLLVTEAF

J: TRBJ2-7
V: TRBV7-2
CDR3: ASSLVGGATYEQY

J: TRBJ1-4
V: TRBV19
CDR3: ASSFYYATNEKLF

J: TRBJ2-4
V: TRBV9
CDR3: ASSVGSVGAKNIQY

J: TRBJ1-2
V: TRBV6-1
CDR3: ASSEASFGTNGYT

J: TRBJ1-3
V: TRBV5-6
CDR3: ASSLLAGVGNTIY

J: TRBJ2-3
V: TRBV2
CDR3: ASSAQGSWTDTQY

J: TRBJ1-1
V: TRBV10-3
CDR3: AISESGGQNTEAF

J: TRBJ1-5
V: TRBV30
CDR3: AWSDRQGNQPQH

J: TRBJ1-1
V: TRBV6-5
CDR3: ASSTPGAPGTEAF

J: TRBJ2-2
V: TRBV10-1
CDR3: ASSAGLARNTGELF

J: TRBJ2-2
V: TRBV7-6
CDR3: ASSLVVQNLNTGELF

J: TRBJ2-6
V: TRBV7-6
CDR3: ASSPVPIGPELGKSGANVLT

J: TRBJ1-4
V: TRBV7-6
CDR3: ASSLNSFATNEKLF

J: TRBJ1-2
V: TRBV5-1
CDR3: ASSGALTGEGYT

J: TRBJ1-1
V: TRBV27
CDR3: ASSLGMLNTEAF

J: TRBJ1-2
V: TRBV27
CDR3: ASGGRGYGYT

J: TRBJ1-2
V: TRBV19
CDR3: ASSFKGQGGLRGYT

J: TRBJ2-5
V: TRBV5-6
CDR3: ASSEGTGRETQY

J: TRBJ2-5
V: TRBV4-3
CDR3: ASSQERSWTQY

J: TRBJ2-7
V: TRBV14
CDR3: ASSTLLAGVGEQY

J: TRBJ2-7
V: TRBV6-1
CDR3: AGRAPVSYEQY

J: TRBJ2-3
V: TRBV30
CDR3: AWIGVARTPFHPDTQY

J: TRBJ2-7
V: TRBV13
CDR3: ASSLGSGGGSSYEQY

J: TRBJ1-4
V: TRBV25-1
CDR3: ASSDRATNEKLF

J: TRBJ1-3
V: TRBV6-5
CDR3: ASQTGSAGNTIY

J: TRBJ2-7
V: TRBV6-5
CDR3: ASSPSGTGNYEQY

J: TRBJ2-3
V: TRBV10-3
CDR3: AISELAGGSDTQY

J: TRBJ1-2
V: TRBV7-9
CDR3: ASSPGTAYGYT

J: TRBJ1-2
V: TRBV2
CDR3: ASSERSDYGYT

J: TRBJ1-3
V: TRBV4-2
CDR3: ASSQDRGSGNTIY

J: TRBJ2-7
V: TRBV6-5
CDR3: ASGEMGYEQY

J: TRBJ1-1
V: TRBV30
CDR3: AWRDRGNTEAF

J: TRBJ2-7
V: TRBV5-1
CDR3: ASSLDSSSYEQY

J: TRBJ1-2
V: TRBV6-6
CDR3: ASSYSLTREYGYT

J: TRBJ2-3
V: TRBV7-9
CDR3: ASSLTSGNIDTQY

J: TRBJ1-2
V: TRBV29-1
CDR3: SVESQYGYT

J: TRBJ2-7
V: TRBV4-1
CDR3: ASSQGDSGGLEQY

J: TRBJ2-6
V: TRBV29-1
CDR3: SVDSGQASSGANVLT

J: TRBJ2-5
V: TRBV18
CDR3: ASSPPGGVETQY

J: TRBJ2-2
V: TRBV4-3
CDR3: ASSQAPKGGGRGTGELF

J: TRBJ2-1
V: TRBV6-4
CDR3: ASSVSSGTNEQF

J: TRBJ1-2
V: TRBV19
CDR3: ASSATGQGEGYT

J: TRBJ1-5
V: TRBV6-6
CDR3: ASSFSSVHQPQH

J: TRBJ1-1
V: TRBV10-3
CDR3: AISDDRGEAF

J: TRBJ2-1
V: TRBV29-1
CDR3: SVGGASYNEQF

J: TRBJ2-5
V: TRBV11-3
CDR3: ASSHSNVGGVETQY

J: TRBJ2-1
V: TRBV7-7
CDR3: ASSPPGYNEQF